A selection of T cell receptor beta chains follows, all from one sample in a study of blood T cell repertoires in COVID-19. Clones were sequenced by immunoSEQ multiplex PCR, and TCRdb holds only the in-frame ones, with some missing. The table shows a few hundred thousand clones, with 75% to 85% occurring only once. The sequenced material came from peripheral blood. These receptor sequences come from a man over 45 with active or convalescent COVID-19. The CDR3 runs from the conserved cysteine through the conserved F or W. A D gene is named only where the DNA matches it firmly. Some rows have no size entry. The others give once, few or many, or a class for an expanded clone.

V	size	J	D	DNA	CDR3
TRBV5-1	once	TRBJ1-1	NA	TGCGCCAGCAGCTTGCAGGGGTCTGAAGCTTTCTTT	CASSLQGSEAFF
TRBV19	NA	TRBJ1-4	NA	TGTGCCAGTAGTATTGGCGACAGCAATGAAAAACTGTTTTTT	CASSIGDSNEKLFF
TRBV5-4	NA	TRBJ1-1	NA	TGTGCCAGCAGCCCCTCCCAAGCCCGGGTGAACACTGAAGCTTTCTTT	CASSPSQARVNTEAFF
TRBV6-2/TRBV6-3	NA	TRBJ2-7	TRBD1	TGTGCCAGCAGTTACAGGGGGCCCTACGAGCAGTACTTC	CASSYRGPYEQYF
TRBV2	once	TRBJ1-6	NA	TGTGCCACGACCCGGGACATCGGATCACCCCTCCACTTT	CATTRDIGSPLHF
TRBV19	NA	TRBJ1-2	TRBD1	TGTGCCAGTAGTATTAGGGGACAGGGGATATATGGCTACACCTTC	CASSIRGQGIYGYTF
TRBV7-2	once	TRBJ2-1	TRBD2	TGTGCCAGCAGCTTACACCCGGGGGGGCCCTACAATGAGCAGTTCTTC	CASSLHPGGPYNEQFF
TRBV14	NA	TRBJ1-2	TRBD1	TGTGCCAGCAGCCATACAGGGGACCCCCCTTATGGCTACACCTTC	CASSHTGDPPYGYTF
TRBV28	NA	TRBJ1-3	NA	TGTGCCAGCAGTCGAACTTACGCAAGCGGGACACTGGGAAACACCATATATTTT	CASSRTYASGTLGNTIYF
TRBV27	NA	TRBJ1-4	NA	TGTGCCAGCAGTCTAGTAGCTAATGAAAAACTGTTTTTT	CASSLVANEKLFF
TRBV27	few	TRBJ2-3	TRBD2	TGTGCCAGCAGTTTTAGGGCCCCACTAGCGCCTCGCACAGATACGCAGTATTTT	CASSFRAPLAPRTDTQYF
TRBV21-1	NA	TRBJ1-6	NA	TGTGCCAGCAGCAAAGTACGAGAAATCACCTATAATTCACCCCTCCACTTT	CASSKVREITYNSPLHF
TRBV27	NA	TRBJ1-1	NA	TGTGCCAGCAGTCCCGGTTCCCTTTGGAGCACTGAAGCTTTCTTT	CASSPGSLWSTEAFF
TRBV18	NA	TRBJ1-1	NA	TGTGCCAGCTCACCGACTGAGAACACTGAAGCTTTCTTT	CASSPTENTEAFF
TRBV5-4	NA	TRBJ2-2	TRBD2	TGTGCCAGCAGCTTGGTGGGGAGCGGGAGTGCCACCGGGGAGCTGTTTTTT	CASSLVGSGSATGELFF
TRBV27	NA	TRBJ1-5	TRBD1	TGTGCCAGCAGTTACGGGACAGGGTATCAGCCCCAGCATTTT	CASSYGTGYQPQHF
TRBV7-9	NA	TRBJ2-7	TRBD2	TGTGCCAGCAGCTTATTCCGGGAGGGGTCGGAGCAGTACTTC	CASSLFREGSEQYF
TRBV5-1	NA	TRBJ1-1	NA	TGCGCCAGCAGCACCACGAAGGGGGGGGCTGAAGCTTTCTTT	CASSTTKGGAEAFF
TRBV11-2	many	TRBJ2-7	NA	TGTGCCAGCAGCTTAGGACTAACCTACGAGCAGTACTTC	CASSLGLTYEQYF
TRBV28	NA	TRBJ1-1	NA	TGTGCCAGCAGTCCCCGGAGGGGAACTGAAGCTTTCTTT	CASSPRRGTEAFF
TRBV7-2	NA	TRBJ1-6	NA	TGTGCCAGCAGCCCCGACAGGCGCTCCTATAATTCACCCCTCCACTTT	CASSPDRRSYNSPLHF
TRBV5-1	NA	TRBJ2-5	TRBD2	TGCGCCAGCAGCTTGTTACCAGCGGGAGGTGAAGAGACCCAGTACTTC	CASSLLPAGGEETQYF
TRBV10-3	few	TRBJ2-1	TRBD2	TGTGCCATCAGTGAGTTCTCATCCGGACTAGCGGGGTACAATGAGCAGTTCTTC	CAISEFSSGLAGYNEQFF
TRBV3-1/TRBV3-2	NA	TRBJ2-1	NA	TGTGCCAGCAGCCAGCGTTGGAGCCACAATGAGCAGTTCTTC	CASSQRWSHNEQFF
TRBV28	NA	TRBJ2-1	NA	TGTGCCAGCTCTTCCCCAGAGGTTGAGCAGTTCTTC	CASSSPEVEQFF
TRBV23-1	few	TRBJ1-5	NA	TGCGCCAGCAGTCAGAGTAGGCAAAAGTGGGCCAATCAGCCCCAGCATTTT	CASSQSRQKWANQPQHF
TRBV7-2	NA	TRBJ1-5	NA	TGTGCCAGCACCGGGACAAGCTTTCTAGCTCTCAATCAGCCCCAGCATTTT	CASTGTSFLALNQPQHF
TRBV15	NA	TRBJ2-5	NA	TGTGCCACCAGCCCCACCGGGTCTACAGAGACCCAGTACTTC	CATSPTGSTETQYF
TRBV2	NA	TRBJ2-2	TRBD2	TGTGCCAGCAAAAGGTCTAGCGGGGGCGGGGAGCTGTTTTTT	CASKRSSGGGELFF
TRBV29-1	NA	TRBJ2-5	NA	TGCAGCGTTGAAGCCAGGGGCCGGGAGACCCAGTACTTC	CSVEARGRETQYF
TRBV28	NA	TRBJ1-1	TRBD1	TGTGCCAGCAGAGGACAGGGGCCCACTGAAGCTTTCTTT	CASRGQGPTEAFF
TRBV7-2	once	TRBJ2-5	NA	TGTGCCAGCAGCTTACTCTCGCGGAACCAAGAGACCCAGTACTTC	CASSLLSRNQETQYF
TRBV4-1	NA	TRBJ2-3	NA	TGCGCCAGCAGCCAAGACAGCGCGGGGAGCACAGATACGCAGTATTTT	CASSQDSAGSTDTQYF
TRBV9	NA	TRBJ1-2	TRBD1	TGTGCCAGCAGCTCCGCGAACAGGGGTTTTGGCTACACCTTC	CASSSANRGFGYTF
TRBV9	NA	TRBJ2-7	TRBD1	TGTGCCAGCAGCCCCTGGACAGGGCCTCACGAGCAGTACTTC	CASSPWTGPHEQYF
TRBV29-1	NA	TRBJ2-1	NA	TGCAGCGTACGCGGGGACCTAAGCTCCTACAATGAGCAGTTCTTC	CSVRGDLSSYNEQFF
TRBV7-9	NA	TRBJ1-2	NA	TGTGCCAGCAGCTTAGAATCCTTACGACAGCTTCACGGCTACACCTTC	CASSLESLRQLHGYTF
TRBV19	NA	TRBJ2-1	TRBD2	TGTGCCAGTAGTATAAGGCTAGCGGGAGTTGACAATGAGCAGTTCTTC	CASSIRLAGVDNEQFF
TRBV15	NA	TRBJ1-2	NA	TGTGCCACGCACCGGCGGGGAGGAGGCGGCTACACCTTC	CATHRRGGGGYTF
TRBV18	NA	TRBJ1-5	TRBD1	TGTGCCAGCTCACCCTCCGAGGGCAGGGGGCTACAGCCCCAGCATTTT	CASSPSEGRGLQPQHF
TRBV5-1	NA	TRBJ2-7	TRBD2	TGCGCCAGCAGCGGACCAGCGGGACTCCCTTCCTACGAGCAGTACTTC	CASSGPAGLPSYEQYF
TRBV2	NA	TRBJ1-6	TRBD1	TGTGCCGGGACAGGGTCTACCTATAATTCACCCCTCCACTTT	CAGTGSTYNSPLHF
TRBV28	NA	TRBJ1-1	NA	TGTGCCAGCACCCTGTCAGGGGCTTATGCTGAAGCTTTCTTT	CASTLSGAYAEAFF
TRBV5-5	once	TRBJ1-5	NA	TGTGCCAGCAGCTTGGCTCAGGGGATTAATCAGCCCCAGCATTTT	CASSLAQGINQPQHF
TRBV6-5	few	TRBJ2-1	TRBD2	TGTGCCAGCAGTTACCCATCTGCGGGGGGCCCCAATGAGCAGTTCTTC	CASSYPSAGGPNEQFF
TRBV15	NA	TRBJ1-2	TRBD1	TGTGCCACCAGCCGGGGGACAGGGGGTGACTATGGCTACACCTTC	CATSRGTGGDYGYTF
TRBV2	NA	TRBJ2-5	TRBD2	TGTGCCAGCAGTGAGTTGGCTAGCGGACTCCAAGAGACCCAGTACTTC	CASSELASGLQETQYF
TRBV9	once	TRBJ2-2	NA	TGTGCCAGCAGCGTAGATGGTTGGGGGGAGGACACCGGGGAGCTGTTTTTT	CASSVDGWGEDTGELFF
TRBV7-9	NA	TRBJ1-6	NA	TGTGCCAGCAGCTTAACCGGGTCTAATTCACCCCTCCACTTT	CASSLTGSNSPLHF